These 23 T cell receptor beta chains originate from one sample sequenced in a study of spatial heterogeneity in lung cancer. Notes on the study in general: Tumors with more nonsynonymous mutations had more expanded intratumoral alpha and beta TCRs.

For these receptors, no antigen is known. Time point defined: sample taken at primary tumor resection. TCRdb passed the 5' RACE reads through MiXCR, listing each CDR3 protein once. The profile covers 14,000 or so distinct CDR3 sequences, with around 4.7% appearing a single time and about a sixth taken by the ten largest. The sample consisted of lung tumor tissue, taken at surgery. The receptors originated from a female donor with early-stage non-small cell lung cancer.

At least ten counts were recorded for this clonotype. The library was designed around alpha chains, so this beta chain is a stray read whose abundance carries little weight. This sequence joins TRBV7-2 and TRBJ2-2; a possible D gene is TRBD1 (5 bases). Deletions cut 6 bases from V and 5 bases from J, with 10 bases between. Germline V gene data show CDR1 as SGHTA and CDR2 as FQGNSA. This CDR3 contains 13 residues. The CDR3 region has the DNA TGTGCCAGCAGGCGACAGACTACCGGGGAGCTGTTTTTT. Amino acid sequence: CASRRQTTGELFF.

In this sample, this clonotype turned up a few times. This beta chain is off target for a library built for alpha chains, so its abundance means little. This chain links TRBV27 with TRBJ2-4, with 8 bases lining up with TRBD2. Germline V gene data show CDR1 as MNHEY and CDR2 as SMNVEV (reference sequence). With V trimmed by 0 bases and J by 6 bases, 4 bases remained unmatched. This CDR3 has 15 residues. The CDR3 sequence is CASSLSGGGLNIQYF. The CDR3 coding sequence is TGTGCCAGCAGTTTATCGGGCGGGGGGTTAAACATTCAGTACTTC.

This clonotype was observed at least ten times. This beta chain appears as a stray read in a library generated for alpha chains; its size is not informative. The chain links TRBV7-2 to TRBJ2-5, with D perhaps matching TRBD2 (7 bases). Germline-derived CDR1 and CDR2 are SGHTA and FQGNSA. The CDR3 is 14 amino acids. The ends were cut back, 6 bases at V and 7 bases at J, with 18 bases in the middle. CDR3 bases: TGTGCCAGCAGAGTCGGGGGGCCCTCCGGGACCCAGTACTTC. This sequence encodes CASRVGGPSGTQYF.

This clonotype was seen repeatedly, ten times or more. This beta chain slipped into a library made for alpha chains as a stray read, so its size is not meaningful. The rearrangement joins TRBV20-1 to TRBJ2-5, with a weak D call TRBD1 (5 bases). V dropped 0 bases and J dropped 7 bases, with 15 bases sitting between them. Germline V lookup: CDR1 DFQATT, CDR2 SNEGSKA (reference sequence). The CDR3 loop spans 14 amino acids. CDR3 DNA: TGCAGTGCTAGAGATTCGGCAGGGTTGGGGACCCAGTACTTC. This encodes CSARDSAGLGTQYF.

At least ten counts were recorded for this clonotype. This beta chain lies outside the target of a library built for alpha chains; its clone size means little. As DNA, the CDR3 is TGTGCCAGCAGCTTTAGCCCTCCCGGGGCCATTAACTATGGCTACACCTTC. It is translated as CASSFSPPGAINYGYTF. The chain is built from TRBV7-6 and TRBJ1-2, with a weak D call TRBD1 (5 bases). This CDR3 comprises 17 residues. V lost 3 bases, J lost 1 base, and 18 bases lay in between. Germline CDR1 SGHVS, CDR2 FNYEAQ.

This clonotype was recorded many times. This beta chain lies outside the target of a library built for alpha chains; its clone size means little. CDR3 nucleotides: TGCGCCAGCAGCTTGGAACCAAACCTTGCAGATACCCAGTACTTC. It yields the protein CASSLEPNLADTQYF. V usage is TRBV5-1 and J usage is TRBJ2-5, with unresolved D. The V end was cut by 0 bases, the J end by 8 bases, with 17 bases between. Germline assignment: CDR1 SGHRS and CDR2 YFSETQ. This CDR3 comprises 15 residues. Complete variable domain (other parts from reference TRBV5-1 and TRBJ2-5): KAGVTQTPRYLIKTRGQQVTLSCSPISGHRSVSWYQQTPGQGLQFLFEYFSETQRNKGNFPGRFSGRQFSNSRSEMNVSTLELGDSALYLCASSLEPNLADTQYFGPGTRLLVL.

This clonotype was seen repeatedly, ten times or more. Little can be read into the size of this beta chain, an off-target read in a library designed for alpha chains. The chain combines TRBV11-2 with TRBJ2-3; 7 nucleotides align to TRBD1. The CDR3 length is 16 residues. V was pared by 5 bases and J by 2 bases, with 10 bases of the junction left unmatched. Germline loops: CDR1 SGHAT, CDR2 FQNNGV. This chain's CDR3 is CASSRKMTGSTDTQYF. The CDR3 nucleotides are TGTGCCAGCAGCCGAAAGATGACAGGGTCCACAGATACGCAGTATTTT.

This clonotype was recorded at least ten times. This beta chain is off target for a library built for alpha chains, so its abundance means little. The chain combines TRBV9 with TRBJ2-3, with D perhaps TRBD2 (5 bases). CDR1 is SGDLS and CDR2 is YYNGEE in the germline V gene. The CDR3 spans 17 residues. Between the trimmed V and J ends, which lost 0 bases and 2 bases, there was a span of 16 bases. The CDR3 coding sequence is TGTGCCAGCAGCGTAGTTAGCGCGATAAGCCACACAGATACGCAGTATTTT. Encoded protein: CASSVVSAISHTDTQYF. Complete variable domain (other parts from reference TRBV9 and TRBJ2-3): DSGVTQTPKHLITATGQRVTLRCSPRSGDLSVYWYQQSLDQGLQFLIQYYNGEERAKGNILERFSAQQFPDLHSELNLSSLELGDSALYFCASSVVSAISHTDTQYFGPGTRLTVL.

This clonotype was seen at least ten times. Since the library was made to target alpha chains, this beta chain is a stray read and its abundance is not meaningful. This chain joins TRBV20-1 and TRBJ1-3; D is ambiguous. The CDR3 extends over 11 amino acids. Germline values: CDR1 DFQATT, CDR2 SNEGSKA (reference sequence). V lost 8 bases to trimming and J lost 4 bases, with 9 bases between them. The CDR3 reads CSLRIGNTIYF. Here the CDR3 DNA reads TGCAGTCTAAGGATCGGAAACACCATATATTTT.

This clonotype appeared many times. Since the library was made to target alpha chains, this beta chain is a stray read and its abundance is not meaningful. The chain uses TRBV6-2 or TRBV6-3 and TRBJ1-1; tentatively, D is TRBD1 (6 bases). Germline CDR1 MNHEY, CDR2 SVGEGT. The CDR3 contains 13 residues. Trimming shortened V by 7 bases and J by 5 bases, and 14 bases separated the two germline ends. The CDR3 loop is CASTPDRRTEAFF. As DNA, the CDR3 is TGTGCCAGCACCCCGGACAGAAGGACTGAAGCTTTCTTT.

This clonotype was counted ten times or more. This beta chain represents an off-target read in a library built for alpha chains; its size is of limited meaning. The rearrangement joins TRBV7-3 to TRBJ1-4; D gene ambiguous. Germline values: CDR1 SGHTA, CDR2 FQGTGA. This CDR3 is built from 11 residues. V was cut by 4 bases and J by 12 bases, with 9 bases left in between. The CDR3 protein is CASSSGGELFF. DNA for the CDR3: TGTGCCAGCAGCTCGGGCGGGGAACTGTTTTTT.

Many counts were recorded for this clonotype. This beta chain slipped into a library made for alpha chains as a stray read, so its size is not meaningful. J is TRBJ1-2 and V is TRBV29-1, with D possibly TRBD1 on 5 matching bases. V gave up 0 bases and J gave up 8 bases, with 16 bases separating them. CDR1 is SQVTM, CDR2 ANQGSEA, per germline. CDR3 size: 14 residues. DNA for the CDR3: TGCAGCGTTGAAGACGAGCGTTTCCGGGGCGGCTACACCTTC. As protein: CSVEDERFRGGYTF.

Concerning this clonotype itself: The library was prepared for alpha chains; this beta chain is a stray read, so its frequency means little. The rearrangement joins TRBV5-1 to TRBJ2-7; D is unresolved. Germline V CDR1 and CDR2: SGHRS, YFSETQ. The CDR3 has 14 residues. Trimming pared 0 bases from V and 2 bases from J, leaving 9 bases between. The CDR3 here is CASSLDLFAYEQYF. The DNA of the CDR3 is TGCGCCAGCAGCTTGGACCTATTTGCCTACGAGCAGTACTTC.

This clonotype was seen ten or more times. For a library built for alpha chains, this beta chain is a stray read; little rests on its size. The genes are TRBV12-3 or TRBV12-4 and TRBJ2-6; the match to TRBD1 covers 9 bases. Germline trimming cut 4 bases from V and 0 bases from J; bases unmatched to any gene: 4. The length of the CDR3 is 17 residues. The CDR3 DNA is TGTGCCAGCAGTTCCGGGACAGGGAACTCTGGGGCCAACGTCCTGACTTTC. This codes for CASSSGTGNSGANVLTF.

This clonotype occurred many times. The library was designed around alpha chains, so this beta chain is a stray read whose abundance carries little weight. This rearrangement joins TRBV5-6 to TRBJ2-1; 7 bases map to TRBD1. V was clipped by 2 bases and J by 4 bases; unmatched bases: 6. CDR3 length equals 15 residues. Germline loops: CDR1 SGHDT, CDR2 YYEEEE. The CDR3 protein is CASSFEGAGYNEQFF. CDR3 DNA sequence: TGTGCCAGCAGCTTCGAGGGGGCTGGGTACAATGAGCAGTTCTTC.

This clonotype showed up many times. This beta chain represents an off-target read in a library built for alpha chains; its size is of limited meaning. This chain joins TRBV11-2 and TRBJ1-2; D unclear. The germline V gene encodes CDR1 SGHAT and CDR2 FQNNGV. V gave up 2 bases and J gave up 3 bases, with 7 bases separating them. The length of the CDR3 is 13 residues. The CDR3 protein is CASSLSGDYGYTF. Here the CDR3 DNA reads TGTGCCAGCAGCTTAAGCGGGGACTATGGCTACACCTTC.

This clonotype was counted ten times or more. Because the library targeted alpha chains, this beta chain is an off-target read whose size means little. The chain carries TRBV7-9 and TRBJ1-4; D remains unclear. Trimming removed 1 base at V and 8 bases at J, with 14 bases between. This CDR3 has 15 residues. Germline lookup yields CDR1 SEHNR and CDR2 FQNEAQ (reference sequence). The CDR3 DNA sequence: TGTGCCAGCAGCTTAGATGGCCCCCCTAGGGAAAAACTGTTTTTT. Residues: CASSLDGPPREKLFF.

This clonotype was picked up many times. Since the library was made to target alpha chains, this beta chain is a stray read and its abundance is not meaningful. The chain employs TRBV6-6 and TRBJ1-5; no reliable D call. Between the trimmed V and J ends, which lost 6 bases and 2 bases, there was a span of 17 bases. The CDR3 contains 16 residues. Germline values: CDR1 MNHNY, CDR2 SVGAGI (reference sequence). This CDR3 reads CASSQILGKGNQPQHF. The CDR3 DNA reads as TGTGCCAGCAGCCAAATTTTGGGGAAAGGCAATCAGCCCCAGCATTTT.

This clonotype was detected ten times or more. This beta chain came through as a stray read in a library set up for alpha chains, and its size says little. The chain recombines TRBV13 with TRBJ2-5, with TRBD2 matching 10 bases. This CDR3 comprises 16 residues. V lost 1 base and J lost 1; bases outside the gene matches: 3. In germline, CDR1 is PRHDT, CDR2 FYEKMQ (reference sequence). Here the CDR3 DNA reads TGTGCCAGCAGCTTAGCGCTAGCGGGGGCCCAAGAGACCCAGTACTTC. Residues: CASSLALAGAQETQYF. Combining the CDR3 with reference TRBV13 and TRBJ2-5 gives the whole variable domain AAGVIQSPRHLIKEKRETATLKCYPIPRHDTVYWYQQGPGQDPQFLISFYEKMQSDKGSIPDRFSAQQFSDYHSELNMSSLELGDSALYFCASSLALAGAQETQYFGPGTRLLVL.

This clonotype appeared many times. A read error may produce the germline difference seen at one junction end. This beta chain came through as a stray read in a library set up for alpha chains, and its size says little. The gene calls are TRBV7-7 and TRBJ2-7; 10 bases map to TRBD2. Germline lookup yields CDR1 SSHAT and CDR2 FNYEAQ (reference sequence). This CDR3 is 14 amino acids long. The CDR3 loop reads CASSLSSGGYEQYF. DNA of the CDR3: TGTGCTAGCAGCTTATCTAGCGGGGGCTACGAGCAGTACTTC.

This clonotype has a count of ten or more. A junction end diverges from the germline sequence, so it may reflect a read error. Because the library targeted alpha chains, this beta chain is an off-target read whose size means little. This chain uses TRBV2 with TRBJ2-3, with TRBD1 matching 8 bases. The germline V gene has CDR1 SNHLY and CDR2 FYNNEI. The CDR3 totals 14 residues. The CDR3 nucleotides read TGTGCCAGCACTGAACAGGGGGTGACAGATACGCAGTATTTT. It is translated as CASTEQGVTDTQYF.

In its sample, this clonotype was seen many times. For a library built for alpha chains, this beta chain is a stray read; little rests on its size. The chain employs TRBV4-1 and TRBJ2-1; 10 positions match TRBD2. The trim removed 0 bases at V and 7 bases at J, leaving 12 bases unmatched. The germline V gene encodes CDR1 MGHRA and CDR2 YSYEKL. The CDR3 runs 18 residues. The DNA for the CDR3 is TGCGCCAGCAGCCAAGAAGGCAGCGGGGGGGCTCGGTCGAATGAGCAGTTCTTC. It is translated as CASSQEGSGGARSNEQFF.

This clonotype was recorded many times. Because the library targeted alpha chains, this beta chain is an off-target read whose size means little. The chain employs TRBV12-3 or TRBV12-4 and TRBJ1-4; D ambiguous. Trimming pared 8 bases from V and 5 bases from J, leaving 9 bases between. The length of the CDR3 is 12 residues. CDR3 nucleotides: TGTGCCAGCCGACGGCCCAATGAAAAACTGTTTTTT. It specifies CASRRPNEKLFF.